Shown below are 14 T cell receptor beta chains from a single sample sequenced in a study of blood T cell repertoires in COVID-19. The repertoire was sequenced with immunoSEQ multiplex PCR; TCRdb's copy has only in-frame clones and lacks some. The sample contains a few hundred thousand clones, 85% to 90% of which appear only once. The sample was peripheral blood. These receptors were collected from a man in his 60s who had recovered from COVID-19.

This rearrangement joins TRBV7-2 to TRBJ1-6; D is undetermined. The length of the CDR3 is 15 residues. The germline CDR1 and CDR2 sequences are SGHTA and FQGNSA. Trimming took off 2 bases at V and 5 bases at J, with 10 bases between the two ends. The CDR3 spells CASSLNQAHNSPLHF. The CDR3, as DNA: TGTGCCAGCAGCTTAAATCAGGCTCATAATTCACCCCTCCACTTT.

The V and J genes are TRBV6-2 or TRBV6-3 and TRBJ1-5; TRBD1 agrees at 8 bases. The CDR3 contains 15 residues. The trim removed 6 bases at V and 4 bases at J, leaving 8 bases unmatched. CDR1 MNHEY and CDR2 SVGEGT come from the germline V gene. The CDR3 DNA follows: TGTGCCAGCAGCCCGGGGACAGGCCCTAATCAGCCCCAGCATTTT. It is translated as CASSPGTGPNQPQHF.

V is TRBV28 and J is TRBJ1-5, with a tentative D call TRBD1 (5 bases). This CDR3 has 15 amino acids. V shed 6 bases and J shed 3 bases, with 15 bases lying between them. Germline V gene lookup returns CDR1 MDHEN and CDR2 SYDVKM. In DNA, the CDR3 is TGTGCCAGCAGCCCCGGGACGGGAGTCAATCAGCCCCAGCATTTT. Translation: CASSPGTGVNQPQHF.

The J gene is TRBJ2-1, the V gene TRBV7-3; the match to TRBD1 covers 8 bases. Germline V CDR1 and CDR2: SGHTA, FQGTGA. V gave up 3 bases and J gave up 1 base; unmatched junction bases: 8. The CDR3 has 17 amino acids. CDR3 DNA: TGTGCCAGCAGCTTCCGACGGACAGGGTTGTCCTACAATGAGCAGTTCTTC. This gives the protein CASSFRRTGLSYNEQFF.

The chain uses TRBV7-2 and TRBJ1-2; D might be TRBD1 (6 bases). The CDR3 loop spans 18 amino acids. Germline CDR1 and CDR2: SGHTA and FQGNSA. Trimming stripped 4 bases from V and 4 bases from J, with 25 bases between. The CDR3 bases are TGTGCCAGCAGCTCACCTAGCGGGGGGCAAGGGACGCGCTATGGCTACACCTTC. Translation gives CASSSPSGGQGTRYGYTF.

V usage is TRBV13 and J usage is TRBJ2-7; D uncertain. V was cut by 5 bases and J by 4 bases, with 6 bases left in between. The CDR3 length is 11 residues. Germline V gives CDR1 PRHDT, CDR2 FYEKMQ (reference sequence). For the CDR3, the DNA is TGTGCCAGCAGCCACAAGTACGAGCAGTACTTC. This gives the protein CASSHKYEQYF.

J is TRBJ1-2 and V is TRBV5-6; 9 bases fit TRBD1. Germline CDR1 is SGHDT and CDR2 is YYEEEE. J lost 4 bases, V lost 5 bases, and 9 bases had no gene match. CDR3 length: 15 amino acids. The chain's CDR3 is CASRGIQGAPYGYTF. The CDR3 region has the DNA TGTGCCAGCAGAGGGATACAGGGGGCTCCCTATGGCTACACCTTC.

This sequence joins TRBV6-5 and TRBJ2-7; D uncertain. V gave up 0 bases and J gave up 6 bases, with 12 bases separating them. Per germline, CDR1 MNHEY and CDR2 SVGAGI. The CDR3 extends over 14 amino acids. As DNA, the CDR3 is TGTGCCAGCAGTTACTCAGGCTCCTCGGGCGAGCAGTACTTC. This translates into CASSYSGSSGEQYF.

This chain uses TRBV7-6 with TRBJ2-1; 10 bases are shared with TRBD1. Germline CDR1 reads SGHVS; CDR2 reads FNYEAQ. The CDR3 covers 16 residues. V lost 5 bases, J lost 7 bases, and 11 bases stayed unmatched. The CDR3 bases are TGTGCCAGCAGCCCCGGGACAGGGGCGGGCCTGAATGAGCAGTTCTTC. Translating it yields CASSPGTGAGLNEQFF.

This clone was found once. CDR3 nucleotides: TGTGCCAGCAGCTTGGGTCAGAGGGACACTGAAGCTTTCTTT. It translates to CASSLGQRDTEAFF. The rearrangement joins TRBV5-4 to TRBJ1-1; D unclear. There are 14 residues in the CDR3. V was cut by 0 bases and J by 3 bases, with 9 bases left in between. CDR1 SGHNT and CDR2 YYREEE come from the germline V gene (reference sequence).

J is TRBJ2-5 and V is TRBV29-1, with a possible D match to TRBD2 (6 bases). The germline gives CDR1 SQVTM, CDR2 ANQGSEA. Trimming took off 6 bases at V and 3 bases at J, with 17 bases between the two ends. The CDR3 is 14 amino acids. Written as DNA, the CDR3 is TGCAGCGTACCCCCCGGGACGGGAGAAGAGACCCAGTACTTC. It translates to CSVPPGTGEETQYF.

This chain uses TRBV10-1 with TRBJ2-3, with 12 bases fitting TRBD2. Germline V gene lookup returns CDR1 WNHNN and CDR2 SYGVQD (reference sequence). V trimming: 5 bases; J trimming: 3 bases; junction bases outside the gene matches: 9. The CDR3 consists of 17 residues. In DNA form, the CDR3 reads TGCGCCAGCAGTCCTAGCGGGAGGGCCCTCGGGACAGATACGCAGTATTTT. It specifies CASSPSGRALGTDTQYF.

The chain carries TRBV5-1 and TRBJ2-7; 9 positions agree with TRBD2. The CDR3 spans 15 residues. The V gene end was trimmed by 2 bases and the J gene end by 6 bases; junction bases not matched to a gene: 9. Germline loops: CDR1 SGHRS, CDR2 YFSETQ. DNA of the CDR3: TGCGCCAGCAGCTTAGCGGGAGGAGTTTCCGGCGAGCAGTACTTC. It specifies CASSLAGGVSGEQYF.

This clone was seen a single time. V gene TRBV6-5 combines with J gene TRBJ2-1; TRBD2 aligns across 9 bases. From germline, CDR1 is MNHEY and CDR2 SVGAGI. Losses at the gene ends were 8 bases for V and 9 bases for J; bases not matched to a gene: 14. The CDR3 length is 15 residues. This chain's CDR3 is CASWAGAGGPGEQFF. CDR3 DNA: TGTGCCAGCTGGGCTGGGGCGGGAGGGCCCGGTGAGCAGTTCTTC.